These 16 T cell receptor beta chains share one sample of origin, sequenced in a study of T cells in Graves' hyperthyroidism and ophthalmopathy. TCR beta CDR3 regions were amplified from RNA transcripts. The study used the HTBI primer set for a first-round RT-PCR of the TCR CDR3. MiXCR, run by TCRdb on the multiplex PCR reads, gives a single entry per CDR3 protein. The sample lists 300,000 to 400,000 distinct CDR3 sequences, around a sixth occurring once. The specimen sequenced was blood. These receptors all come from a woman in her forties or fifties with Graves' hyperthyroidism.

This sequence joins TRBV29-1 and TRBJ2-1, with D possibly TRBD2 on 6 matching bases. V was trimmed by 3 bases and J by 2 bases, leaving 17 bases between them. From germline, CDR1 is SQVTM and CDR2 ANQGSEA. The CDR3 runs 16 residues. The chain's CDR3 is CSVEDGYGSAYNEQFF. The DNA of the CDR3 is TGCAGCGTTGAGGATGGGTACGGGAGCGCCTACAATGAGCAGTTCTTC.

Regarding this clonotype: Since a much larger clone is just one base distant, this may be a read error. A read error is likely, as this CDR3 ends without the conserved phenylalanine or tryptophan. The V and J genes are TRBV2 and TRBJ2-1, with a tentative D call TRBD2 (5 bases). Trimming took 11 bases from V and 0 from J, leaving 5 bases between them. The CDR3 length is 11 residues. Germline CDR1 and CDR2: SNHLY and FYNNEI. Written as DNA, the CDR3 is TGTGCCGGGAGCTCCTACAATGAGCAGTTCCTC. Translated: CAGSSYNEQFL.

The chain combines TRBV5-1 with TRBJ2-1, with TRBD2 matching 8 bases. Germline V gene lookup returns CDR1 SGHRS and CDR2 YFSETQ. V lost 4 bases to trimming and J lost 13 bases; unmatched junction nucleotides: 7. The CDR3 length is 12 residues. CDR3 sequence: CASSRTGGPQFF. The CDR3 region has the DNA TGCGCCAGCAGCCGAACGGGAGGGCCCCAGTTCTTC.

V and J are TRBV12-3 or TRBV12-4 and TRBJ1-2; TRBD1 might be the D (6 bases). The CDR3 runs 17 residues. Trimming removed 1 base at V and 2 bases at J, with 17 bases between. The CDR3 nucleotides read TGTGCCAGCAGTTTAGGGGGCCAGGGGATCGTGAACTATGGCTACACCTTC. This sequence encodes CASSLGGQGIVNYGYTF.

This clonotype was detected only a few times. The V call is TRBV6-1, the J call TRBJ2-2; 10 nucleotides agree with TRBD2. Germline values: CDR1 MNHNS, CDR2 SASEGT. The CDR3 spans 16 residues. V gave up 6 bases and J gave up 5 bases; unmatched junction bases: 9. The CDR3 sequence is CASRAGTSVDTGELFF. The CDR3 DNA sequence: TGTGCCAGCAGAGCCGGGACTAGCGTAGATACCGGGGAGCTGTTTTTT.

This clonotype occurred a few times. One junction end disagrees with the germline gene, perhaps due to a read error. The chain couples TRBV24-1 to TRBJ2-2; the D gene is possibly TRBD2 (5 bases). Germline lookup yields CDR1 KGHDR and CDR2 SFDVKD. The CDR3 spans 12 residues. The CDR3 spells CATSENTGEPFF. The CDR3 nucleotides are TGTGCCACCAGTGAAAACACCGGGGAGCCGTTTTTT.

This clonotype was detected only a few times. The V gene is TRBV29-1, the J gene TRBJ1-1, with TRBD1 matching 9 bases. The CDR3 is 12 residues long. Losses at the gene ends were 8 bases for V and 5 bases for J; bases not matched to a gene: 6. The germline gives CDR1 SQVTM, CDR2 ANQGSEA. Here the CDR3 reads CSIRQGGTEAFF. CDR3 DNA: TGCAGCATCAGACAGGGGGGGACTGAAGCTTTCTTT.

This clonotype showed up many times. This chain links TRBV5-1 with TRBJ1-6, with a tentative D call TRBD1 (5 bases). Trimming left V 4 bases short and J 9 bases short, with 11 bases between. Germline V gives CDR1 SGHRS, CDR2 YFSETQ. This CDR3 is built from 13 residues. CDR3 residues: CASSLLGGSPLHF. CDR3 nucleotides: TGCGCCAGCAGCCTTCTTGGGGGTTCACCCCTCCACTTT.

This clonotype occurred many times. The chain has TRBV5-1 and TRBJ1-4; perhaps TRBD1 as D (6 bases). CDR1 is SGHRS and CDR2 is YFSETQ in the germline V gene. The CDR3 extends over 15 amino acids. V was pared by 4 bases and J by 7 bases, with 17 bases between. CDR3 loop: CASSEVTGLPEKLFF. The DNA for the CDR3 is TGCGCCAGCAGCGAGGTGACAGGCTTACCTGAAAAACTGTTTTTT.

The count of this clonotype is one. The chain uses TRBV5-1 and TRBJ2-3; D is perhaps TRBD1 or TRBD2 (5 bases each). The germline V gene has CDR1 SGHRS and CDR2 YFSETQ. Trimming took off 0 bases at V and 5 bases at J, with 10 bases between the two ends. The length of the CDR3 is 14 residues. In DNA form, the CDR3 reads TGCGCCAGCAGCTTGGGAGGGGTGGAAGATACGCAGTATTTT. Translation: CASSLGGVEDTQYF.

This clonotype was observed many times. The rearrangement uses TRBV18 and TRBJ2-2; D ambiguous. Looked up from germline, CDR1 is KGHSH and CDR2 is LQKENI. There are 16 residues in the CDR3. The V and J ends lost 3 bases and 0 bases respectively, with 11 bases between them. CDR3 nucleotides: TGTGCCAGCTCACCGTTAGAGGCAACGAACACCGGGGAGCTGTTTTTT. Translated: CASSPLEATNTGELFF.

The J gene is TRBJ1-1, the V gene TRBV6-1; no firm D call. CDR1 is MNHNS and CDR2 is SASEGT in the germline V gene. CDR3 length: 14 amino acids. The ends were cut back, 7 bases at V and 3 bases at J, with 15 bases in the middle. The CDR3 sequence: CASIGAVTDTEAFF. For the CDR3, the DNA is TGTGCCAGCATTGGTGCAGTAACTGACACTGAAGCTTTCTTT.

Only a few counts were recorded for this clonotype. The chain links TRBV6-1 to TRBJ1-1; 10 nucleotides match TRBD1. The CDR3 has 13 amino acids. The V gene end was trimmed by 4 bases and the J gene end by 11 bases; junction bases not matched to a gene: 7. In germline, CDR1 is MNHNS, CDR2 SASEGT. The CDR3 reads CASSGRGTGEAFF. The CDR3 DNA sequence: TGTGCCAGCAGTGGGAGAGGGACAGGGGAGGCTTTCTTT.

The gene calls are TRBV3-1 and TRBJ2-2; TRBD2 matches at 12 bases. Unmatched junction bases numbered 10, after V lost 0 bases and J lost 5 bases. Germline V lookup: CDR1 LGHDT, CDR2 YNNKEL (reference sequence). This CDR3 spans 19 amino acids. CDR3 sequence reads: CASSQDILAGGPGTGELFF. The CDR3 bases are TGTGCCAGCAGCCAAGATATCCTAGCGGGAGGGCCAGGTACCGGGGAGCTGTTTTTT.

The sample holds a few counts of this clonotype. This rearrangement joins TRBV7-9 to TRBJ2-7, with TRBD2 as a possible D gene (6 bases). V was trimmed by 5 bases and J by 5 bases, leaving 19 bases between them. The CDR3 is 15 amino acids. Germline V lookup: CDR1 SEHNR, CDR2 FQNEAQ (reference sequence). The chain's CDR3 is CASSTGTSRGHEQYF. The CDR3 region has the DNA TGTGCCAGCAGCACCGGGACTTCCAGAGGGCACGAGCAGTACTTC. The entire variable domain, with the rest obtained from reference TRBV7-9 and TRBJ2-7, is as follows: DTGVSQNPRHKITKRGQNVTFRCDPISEHNRLYWYRQTLGQGPEFLTYFQNEAQLEKSRLLSDRFSAERPKGSFSTLEIQRTEQGDSAMYLCASSTGTSRGHEQYFGPGTRLTVT.

The chain is built from TRBV27 and TRBJ2-2; D call uncertain. The CDR3 has 17 amino acids. Germline V gene data show CDR1 as MNHEY and CDR2 as SMNVEV (reference sequence). Trimming left V 7 bases short and J 2 bases short, with 20 bases between. The chain's CDR3 is CASTFLSLSRNTGELFF. Written as DNA, the CDR3 is TGTGCCAGCACCTTTCTGTCCCTTTCTCGTAACACCGGGGAGCTGTTTTTT.